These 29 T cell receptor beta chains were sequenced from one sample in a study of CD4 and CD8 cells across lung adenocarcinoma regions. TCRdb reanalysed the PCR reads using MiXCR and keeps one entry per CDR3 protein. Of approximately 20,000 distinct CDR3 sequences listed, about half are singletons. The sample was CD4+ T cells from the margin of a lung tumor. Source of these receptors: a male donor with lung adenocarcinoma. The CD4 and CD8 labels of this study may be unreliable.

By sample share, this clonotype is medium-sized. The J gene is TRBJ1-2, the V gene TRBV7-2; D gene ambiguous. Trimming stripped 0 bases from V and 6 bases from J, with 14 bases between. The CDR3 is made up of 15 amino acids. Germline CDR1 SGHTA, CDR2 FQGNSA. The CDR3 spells CASSLASGSGHGYTF. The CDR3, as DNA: TGTGCCAGCAGCTTAGCCTCCGGTTCTGGCCATGGCTACACCTTC.

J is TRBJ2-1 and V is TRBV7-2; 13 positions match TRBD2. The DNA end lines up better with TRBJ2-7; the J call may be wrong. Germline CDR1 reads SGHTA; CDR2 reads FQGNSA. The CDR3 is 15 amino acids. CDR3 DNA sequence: TGTGCCAGCAGCTTGGGACTAGCGGGGTTCAATGAGCAGTACTTC. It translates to CASSLGLAGFNEQYF.

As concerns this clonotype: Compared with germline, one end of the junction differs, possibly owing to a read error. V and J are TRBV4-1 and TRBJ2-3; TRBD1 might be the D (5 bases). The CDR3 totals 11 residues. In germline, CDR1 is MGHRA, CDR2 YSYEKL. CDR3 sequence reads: CGGSQTDTQYF. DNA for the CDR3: TGCGGGGGCAGCCAGACAGATACGCAGTATTTC.

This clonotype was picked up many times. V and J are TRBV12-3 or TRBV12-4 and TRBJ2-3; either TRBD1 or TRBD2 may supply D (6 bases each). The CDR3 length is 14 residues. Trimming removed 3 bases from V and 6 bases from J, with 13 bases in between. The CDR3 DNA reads TGTGCCAGCAGTTTGGGGGGCGTGGGGGATACGCAGTATTTT. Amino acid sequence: CASSLGGVGDTQYF.

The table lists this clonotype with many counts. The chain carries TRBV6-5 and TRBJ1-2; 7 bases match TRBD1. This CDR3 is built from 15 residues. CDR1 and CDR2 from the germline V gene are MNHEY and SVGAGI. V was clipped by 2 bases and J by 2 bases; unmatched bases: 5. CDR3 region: CASSYVGTENYGYTF. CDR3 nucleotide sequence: TGTGCCAGCAGTTACGTGGGGACAGAAAACTATGGCTACACCTTC.

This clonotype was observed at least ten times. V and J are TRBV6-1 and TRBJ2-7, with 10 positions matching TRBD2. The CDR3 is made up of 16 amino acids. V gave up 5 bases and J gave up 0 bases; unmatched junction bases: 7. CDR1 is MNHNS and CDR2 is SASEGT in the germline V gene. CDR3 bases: TGTGCCAGCAGTAAACCGGGACTAGCGAACTCCTACGAGCAGTACTTC. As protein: CASSKPGLANSYEQYF.

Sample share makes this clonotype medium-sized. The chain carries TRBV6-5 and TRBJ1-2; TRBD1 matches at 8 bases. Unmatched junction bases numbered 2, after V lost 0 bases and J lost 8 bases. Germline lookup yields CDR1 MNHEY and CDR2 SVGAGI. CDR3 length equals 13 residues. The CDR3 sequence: CASSYSRGQGYTF. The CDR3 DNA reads TGTGCCAGCAGTTACTCCAGGGGGCAAGGCTACACCTTC.

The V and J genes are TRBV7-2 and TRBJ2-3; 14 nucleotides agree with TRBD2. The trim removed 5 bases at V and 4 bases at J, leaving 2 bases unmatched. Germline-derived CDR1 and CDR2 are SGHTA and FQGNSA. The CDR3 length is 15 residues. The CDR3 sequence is CASSPTSGGADTQYF. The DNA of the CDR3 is TGTGCCAGCAGCCCGACTAGCGGGGGGGCAGATACGCAGTATTTT.

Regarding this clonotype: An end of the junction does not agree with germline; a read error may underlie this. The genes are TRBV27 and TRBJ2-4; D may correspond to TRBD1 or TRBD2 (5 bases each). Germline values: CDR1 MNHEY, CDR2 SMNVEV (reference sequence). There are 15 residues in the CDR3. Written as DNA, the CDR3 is TGTGCCAGCGGGACGGGGCTGCGAGACACAAATATGCAGTATTTC. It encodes CASGTGLRDTNMQYF.

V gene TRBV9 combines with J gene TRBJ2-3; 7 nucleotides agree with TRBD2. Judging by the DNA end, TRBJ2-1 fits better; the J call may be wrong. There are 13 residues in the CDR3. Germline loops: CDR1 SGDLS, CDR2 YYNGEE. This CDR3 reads CASSVGGIDEQFF. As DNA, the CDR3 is TGTGCCAGCAGCGTGGGAGGGATCGATGAGCAGTTCTTC.

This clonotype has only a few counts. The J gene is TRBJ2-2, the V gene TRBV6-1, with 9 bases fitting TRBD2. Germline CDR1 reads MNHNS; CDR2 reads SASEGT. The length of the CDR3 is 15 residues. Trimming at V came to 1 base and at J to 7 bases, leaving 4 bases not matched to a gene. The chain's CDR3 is CASSEVREGGGELFF. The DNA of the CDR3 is TGTGCCAGCAGTGAAGTGCGGGAGGGGGGCGGGGAGCTGTTTTTT.

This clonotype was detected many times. The CDR3 DNA reads as TGTGCCAGCAGCCAAGAGGGAGGGGCAGATACGCAGTATTTT. Translated: CASSQEGGADTQYF. The chain couples TRBV3-1 to TRBJ2-3; 7 nucleotides agree with TRBD2. From germline, CDR1 is LGHDT and CDR2 YNNKEL (reference sequence). The CDR3 has 14 amino acids. After removal of 0 bases from V and 4 bases from J, the junction contained 1 base not matched to a gene.

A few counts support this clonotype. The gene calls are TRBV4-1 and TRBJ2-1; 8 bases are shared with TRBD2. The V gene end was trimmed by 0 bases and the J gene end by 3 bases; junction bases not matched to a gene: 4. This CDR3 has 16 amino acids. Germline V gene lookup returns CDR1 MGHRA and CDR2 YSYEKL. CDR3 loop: CASSQEASGSYNEQFF. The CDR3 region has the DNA TGCGCCAGCAGCCAAGAAGCAAGCGGGAGCTACAATGAGCAGTTCTTC.

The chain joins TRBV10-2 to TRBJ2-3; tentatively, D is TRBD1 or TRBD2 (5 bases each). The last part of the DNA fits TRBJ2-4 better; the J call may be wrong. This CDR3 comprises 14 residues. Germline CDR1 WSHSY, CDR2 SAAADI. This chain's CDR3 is CASTGLWATDIQYF. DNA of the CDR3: TGCGCCAGCACGGGGCTGTGGGCCACAGATATTCAGTACTTC.

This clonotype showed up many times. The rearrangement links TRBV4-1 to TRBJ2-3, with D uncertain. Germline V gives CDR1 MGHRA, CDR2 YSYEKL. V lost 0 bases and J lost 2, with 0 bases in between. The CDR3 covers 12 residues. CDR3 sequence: CASSQDTDTQYF. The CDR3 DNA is TGCGCCAGCAGCCAAGACACAGATACGCAGTATTTT.

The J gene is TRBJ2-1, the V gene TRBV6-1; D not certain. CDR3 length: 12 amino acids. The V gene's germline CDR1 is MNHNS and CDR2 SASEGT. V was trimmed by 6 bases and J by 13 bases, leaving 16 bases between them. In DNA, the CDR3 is TGTGCCAGCAGGCTGAATCAAGAGACCCAGTTCTTC. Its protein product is CASRLNQETQFF.

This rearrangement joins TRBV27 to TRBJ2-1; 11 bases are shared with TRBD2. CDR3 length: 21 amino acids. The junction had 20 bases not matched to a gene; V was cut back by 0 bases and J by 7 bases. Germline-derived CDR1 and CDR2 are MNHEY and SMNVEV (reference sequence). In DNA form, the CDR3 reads TGTGCCAGCAGTTTATCGTATCCAAGCCGGGGGCTAGCGGGAGGTAGGAATGAGCAGTTCTTC. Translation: CASSLSYPSRGLAGGRNEQFF.

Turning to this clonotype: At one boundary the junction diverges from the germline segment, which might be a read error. CDR3 nucleotides: TGCGCCAGCACTGAGACAGGGACAACCTACGAGCAGTACTTC. This translates into CASTETGTTYEQYF. The V and J genes are TRBV10-2 and TRBJ2-5; 7 bases line up with TRBD1. The J call is doubtful: the DNA matches TRBJ2-7 better. Germline CDR1 is WSHSY and CDR2 is SAAADI. CDR3 size: 14 residues.

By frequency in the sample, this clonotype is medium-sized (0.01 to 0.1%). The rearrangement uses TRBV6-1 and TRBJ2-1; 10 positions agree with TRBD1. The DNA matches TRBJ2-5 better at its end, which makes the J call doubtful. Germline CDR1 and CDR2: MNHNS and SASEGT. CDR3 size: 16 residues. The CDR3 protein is CASSEGQGASGETQYF. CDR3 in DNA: TGTGCCAGCAGTGAAGGACAGGGGGCGTCGGGAGAGACCCAGTACTTC.

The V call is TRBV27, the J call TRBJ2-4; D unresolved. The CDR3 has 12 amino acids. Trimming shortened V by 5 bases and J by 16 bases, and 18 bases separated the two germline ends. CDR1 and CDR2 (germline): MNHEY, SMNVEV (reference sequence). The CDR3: CASSPRRNEQYF. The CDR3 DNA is TGTGCCAGCAGTCCCAGAAGAAATGAGCAATACTTC.

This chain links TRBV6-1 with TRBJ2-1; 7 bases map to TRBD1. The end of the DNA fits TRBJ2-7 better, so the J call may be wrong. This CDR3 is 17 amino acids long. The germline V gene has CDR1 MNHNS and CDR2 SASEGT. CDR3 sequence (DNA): TGTGCCAGCCCCGATCGTTCAGGGGGTAAGGCCTACAATGAGCAGTACTTC. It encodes CASPDRSGGKAYNEQYF.

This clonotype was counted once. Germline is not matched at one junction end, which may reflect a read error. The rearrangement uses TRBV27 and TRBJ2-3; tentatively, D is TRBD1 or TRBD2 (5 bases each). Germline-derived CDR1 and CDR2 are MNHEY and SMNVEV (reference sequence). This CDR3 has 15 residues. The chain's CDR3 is CCSRTGLQAKDTQYF. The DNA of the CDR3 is TGTTGCAGCAGGACGGGGCTGCAAGCCAAAGATACGCAGTACTTT.

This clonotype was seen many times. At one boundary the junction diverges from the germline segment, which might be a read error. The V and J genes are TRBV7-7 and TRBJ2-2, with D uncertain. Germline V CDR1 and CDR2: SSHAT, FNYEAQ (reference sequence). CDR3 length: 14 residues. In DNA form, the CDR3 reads TGTGCTAGCAGCTTAGATGCCGAAACCGGGGAGCTGTTTTTT. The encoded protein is CASSLDAETGELFF.

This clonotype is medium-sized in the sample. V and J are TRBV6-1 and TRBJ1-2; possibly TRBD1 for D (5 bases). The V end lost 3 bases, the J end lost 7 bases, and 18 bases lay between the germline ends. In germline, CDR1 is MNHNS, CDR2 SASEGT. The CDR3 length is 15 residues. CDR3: CASSEVGPGMGGYTF. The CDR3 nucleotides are TGTGCCAGCAGTGAGGTGGGACCGGGGATGGGTGGCTACACCTTC.

The CDR3 DNA reads TGTGCCAGCAGCTCACCGTGGGCGAGCTATGGCTACACCTTC. Amino acid sequence: CASSSPWASYGYTF. The chain employs TRBV11-3 and TRBJ1-2; D gene uncertain. Germline loops: CDR1 SGHNT, CDR2 YENEEA. The V gene lost 4 bases and the J gene lost 4 bases, with 13 bases spanning the gap. The CDR3 sequence is 14 residues long.

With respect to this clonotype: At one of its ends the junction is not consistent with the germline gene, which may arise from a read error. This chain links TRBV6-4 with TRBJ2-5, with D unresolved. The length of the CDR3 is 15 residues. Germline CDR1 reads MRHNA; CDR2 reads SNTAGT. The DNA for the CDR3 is TGTGCCAGCAGTGACCGACTGGGTGACCCAGAGACGCAGTATTTC. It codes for CASSDRLGDPETQYF.

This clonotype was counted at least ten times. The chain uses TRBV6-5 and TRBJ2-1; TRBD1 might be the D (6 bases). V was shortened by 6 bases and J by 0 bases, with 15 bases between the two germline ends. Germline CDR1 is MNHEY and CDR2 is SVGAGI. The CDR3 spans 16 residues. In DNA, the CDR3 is TGTGCCAGCAGACAACCAGGGGTCCCCTCCTACAATGAGCAGTTCTTC. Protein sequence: CASRQPGVPSYNEQFF.

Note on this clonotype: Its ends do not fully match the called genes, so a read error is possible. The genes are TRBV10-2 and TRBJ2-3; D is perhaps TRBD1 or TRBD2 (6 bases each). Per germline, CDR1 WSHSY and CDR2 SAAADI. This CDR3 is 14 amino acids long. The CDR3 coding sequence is TGCGCGGGGATCGGGGGCCGAGACCCAGAGACCCAGTATTTC. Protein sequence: CAGIGGRDPETQYF.

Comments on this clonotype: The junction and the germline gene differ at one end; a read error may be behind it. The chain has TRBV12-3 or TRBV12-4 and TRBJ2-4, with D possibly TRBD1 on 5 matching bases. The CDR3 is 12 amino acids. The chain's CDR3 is CAGLGAKNTQYF. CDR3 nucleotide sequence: TGTGCGGGGCTTGGAGCCAAAAACACTCAGTACTTC.